These 3 T cell receptor beta chains were sequenced from one sample in a study of response to subunit inactivated influenza vaccine. MiXCR was run by TCRdb on the RT-PCR reads, yielding one entry per CDR3 protein. The sample has roughly 160,000 distinct CDR3 sequences, about 10% seen once; the top ten hold roughly 36%. The material sequenced was CD8+ T cells sorted from PBMCs, taken roughly 24 months after vaccination. Receptors were obtained from a man between 50 and 75 years old who received an inactivated influenza vaccine.

The V gene is TRBV11-3, the J gene TRBJ2-1; 8 bases are shared with TRBD1. With 0 bases clipped from V and 0 bases from J, the junction kept 4 bases outside the gene matches. Germline V gene lookup returns CDR1 SGHNT and CDR2 YENEEA. The CDR3 loop spans 17 amino acids. The CDR3 nucleotides read TGTGCCAGCAGCTTAGAACCAGGGACAGGCTCCTACAATGAGCAGTTCTTC. As protein: CASSLEPGTGSYNEQFF.

This clonotype appeared a few times. The V gene is TRBV20-1, the J gene TRBJ2-1; 12 nucleotides match TRBD2. V gave up 2 bases and J gave up 6 bases; unmatched junction bases: 2. Germline CDR1 DFQATT, CDR2 SNEGSKA (reference sequence). The CDR3 consists of 14 residues. CDR3 amino acids: CSARMTSGGNEQFF. The CDR3 coding sequence is TGCAGTGCTAGAATGACTAGCGGGGGCAATGAGCAGTTCTTC.

This clonotype appeared many times. CDR3 region: CASSKSGTGARSWNSPLHF. The CDR3 DNA is TGTGCCAGCAGTAAATCCGGGACAGGGGCCAGATCGTGGAATTCACCCCTCCACTTT. V usage is TRBV6-1 and J usage is TRBJ1-6, with 10 nucleotides matching TRBD1. This CDR3 contains 19 residues. In germline, CDR1 is MNHNS, CDR2 SASEGT. Trimming cost V 5 bases and J 7 bases; bases outside gene matches: 17.